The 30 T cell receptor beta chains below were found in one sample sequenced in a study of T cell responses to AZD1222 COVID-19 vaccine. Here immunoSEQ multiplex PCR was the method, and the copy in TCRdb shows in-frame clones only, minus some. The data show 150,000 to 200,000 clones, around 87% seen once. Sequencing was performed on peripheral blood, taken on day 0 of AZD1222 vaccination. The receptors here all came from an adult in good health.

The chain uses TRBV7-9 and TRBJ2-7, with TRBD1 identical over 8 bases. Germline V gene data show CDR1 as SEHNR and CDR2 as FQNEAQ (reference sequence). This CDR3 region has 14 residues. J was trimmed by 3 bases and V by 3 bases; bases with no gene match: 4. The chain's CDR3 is CASSFFGQGYEQYF. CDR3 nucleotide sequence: TGTGCCAGCAGCTTTTTCGGACAGGGCTACGAGCAGTACTTC. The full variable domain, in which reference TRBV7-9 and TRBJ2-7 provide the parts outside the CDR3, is DTGVSQNPRHKITKRGQNVTFRCDPISEHNRLYWYRQTLGQGPEFLTYFQNEAQLEKSRLLSDRFSAERPKGSFSTLEIQRTEQGDSAMYLCASSFFGQGYEQYFGPGTRLTVT.

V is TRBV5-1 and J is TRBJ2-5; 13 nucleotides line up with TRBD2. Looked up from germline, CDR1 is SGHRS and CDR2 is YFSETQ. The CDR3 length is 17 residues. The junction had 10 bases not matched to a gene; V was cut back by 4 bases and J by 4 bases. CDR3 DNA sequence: TGCGCCAGCAGCCTAACGCCTACTAGCGGGAGGGGAGAGACCCAGTACTTC. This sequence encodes CASSLTPTSGRGETQYF.

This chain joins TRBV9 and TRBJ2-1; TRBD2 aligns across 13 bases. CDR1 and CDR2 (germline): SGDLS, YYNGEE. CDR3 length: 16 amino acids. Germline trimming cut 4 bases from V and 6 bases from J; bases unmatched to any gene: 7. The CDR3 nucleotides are TGTGCCAGCAGCCTCAGGACTAGCGGGAGTATCAATGAGCAGTTCTTC. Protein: CASSLRTSGSINEQFF.

CDR3 in DNA: TGTGCCAGCAGTTTTGAGGAACAGGGTCCCCCTGCTTTCTTT. Residues: CASSFEEQGPPAFF. This sequence joins TRBV28 and TRBJ1-1; D is possibly TRBD1 (6 bases). Germline lookup yields CDR1 MDHEN and CDR2 SYDVKM. Deletions cut 3 bases from V and 11 bases from J, with 19 bases between. The CDR3 runs to 14 residues.

CDR3 coding DNA: TGTGCCACCAGCCTCCAGAATCAACGTCAGTTCTTC. Translated: CATSLQNQRQFF. The chain employs TRBV24-1 and TRBJ2-1; D is undetermined. The V and J ends lost 7 bases and 13 bases respectively, with 16 bases between them. The CDR3 totals 12 residues. Germline assignment: CDR1 KGHDR and CDR2 SFDVKD.

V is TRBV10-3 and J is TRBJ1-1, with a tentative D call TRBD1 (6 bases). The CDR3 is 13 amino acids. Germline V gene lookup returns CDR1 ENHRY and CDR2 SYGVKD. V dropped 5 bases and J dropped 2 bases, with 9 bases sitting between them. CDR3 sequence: CAISWTVNTEAFF. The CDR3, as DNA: TGTGCCATCAGTTGGACAGTCAACACTGAAGCTTTCTTT.

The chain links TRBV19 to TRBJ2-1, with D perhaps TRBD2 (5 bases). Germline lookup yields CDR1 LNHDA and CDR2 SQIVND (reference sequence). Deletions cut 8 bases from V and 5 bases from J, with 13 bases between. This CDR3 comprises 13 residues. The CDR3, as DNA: TGTGCCAGTGGGCGGACTTATAACAATGAGCAGTTCTTC. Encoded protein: CASGRTYNNEQFF.

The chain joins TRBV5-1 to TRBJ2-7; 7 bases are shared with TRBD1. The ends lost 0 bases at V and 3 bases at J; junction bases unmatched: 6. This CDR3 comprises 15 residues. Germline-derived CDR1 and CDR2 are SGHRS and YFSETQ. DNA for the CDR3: TGCGCCAGCAGCTTGGAGGGGGCTGGTGTCTACGAGCAGTACTTC. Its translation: CASSLEGAGVYEQYF. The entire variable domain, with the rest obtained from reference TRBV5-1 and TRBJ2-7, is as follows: KAGVTQTPRYLIKTRGQQVTLSCSPISGHRSVSWYQQTPGQGLQFLFEYFSETQRNKGNFPGRFSGRQFSNSRSEMNVSTLELGDSALYLCASSLEGAGVYEQYFGPGTRLTVT.

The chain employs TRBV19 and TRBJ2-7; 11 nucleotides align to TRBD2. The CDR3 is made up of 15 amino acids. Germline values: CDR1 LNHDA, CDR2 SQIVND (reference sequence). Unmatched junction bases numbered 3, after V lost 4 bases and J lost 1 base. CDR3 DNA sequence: TGTGCCAGTAGTACATCTAGCGGGAGGTCCTACGAGCAGTACTTC. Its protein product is CASSTSSGRSYEQYF.

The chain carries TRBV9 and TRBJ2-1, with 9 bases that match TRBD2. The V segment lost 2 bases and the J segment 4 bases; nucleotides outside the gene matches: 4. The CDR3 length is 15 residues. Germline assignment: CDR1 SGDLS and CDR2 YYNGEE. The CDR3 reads CASSVASGIYNEQFF. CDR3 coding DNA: TGTGCCAGCAGCGTGGCTAGCGGGATTTACAATGAGCAGTTCTTC.

The CDR3 loop is CASSLGGQGAQYF. CDR3 coding DNA: TGCGCCAGCAGCTTGGGAGGGCAAGGAGCGCAGTATTTT. The J gene is TRBJ2-3, the V gene TRBV5-1, with D maybe TRBD2 (5 bases). V gave up 0 bases and J gave up 10 bases, with 12 bases separating them. The CDR3 extends over 13 amino acids. Germline V lookup: CDR1 SGHRS, CDR2 YFSETQ.

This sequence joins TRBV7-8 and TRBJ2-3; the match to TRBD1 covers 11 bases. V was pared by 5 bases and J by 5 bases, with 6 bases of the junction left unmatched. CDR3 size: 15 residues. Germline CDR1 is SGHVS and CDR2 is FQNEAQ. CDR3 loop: CASSADRGREDTQYF. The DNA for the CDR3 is TGTGCCAGCAGCGCGGACAGGGGGCGCGAAGATACGCAGTATTTT.

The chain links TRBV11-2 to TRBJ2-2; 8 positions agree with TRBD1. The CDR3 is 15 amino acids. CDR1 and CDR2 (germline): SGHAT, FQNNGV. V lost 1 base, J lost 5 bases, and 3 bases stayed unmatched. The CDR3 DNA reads TGTGCCAGCAGCTTAGTAACAGGGGGGACCGGGGAGCTGTTTTTT. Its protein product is CASSLVTGGTGELFF.

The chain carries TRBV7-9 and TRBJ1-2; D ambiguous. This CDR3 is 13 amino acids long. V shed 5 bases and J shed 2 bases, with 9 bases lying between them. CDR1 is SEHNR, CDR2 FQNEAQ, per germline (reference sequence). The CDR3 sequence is CASSPGNNYGYTF. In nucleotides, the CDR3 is TGTGCCAGCAGCCCGGGGAACAACTATGGCTACACCTTC.

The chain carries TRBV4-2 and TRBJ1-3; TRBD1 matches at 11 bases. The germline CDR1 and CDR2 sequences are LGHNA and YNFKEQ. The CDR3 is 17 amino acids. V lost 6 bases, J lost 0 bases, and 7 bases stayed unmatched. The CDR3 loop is CASRPAGTGGSGNTIYF. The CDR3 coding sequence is TGTGCCAGCAGACCAGCCGGGACAGGGGGCTCTGGAAACACCATATATTTT.

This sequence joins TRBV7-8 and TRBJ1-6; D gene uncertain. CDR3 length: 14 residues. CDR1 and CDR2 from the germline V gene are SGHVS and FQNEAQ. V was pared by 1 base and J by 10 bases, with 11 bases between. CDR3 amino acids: CASSLDILASPLHF. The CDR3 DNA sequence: TGTGCCAGCAGCTTAGATATATTGGCCTCACCCCTCCACTTT.

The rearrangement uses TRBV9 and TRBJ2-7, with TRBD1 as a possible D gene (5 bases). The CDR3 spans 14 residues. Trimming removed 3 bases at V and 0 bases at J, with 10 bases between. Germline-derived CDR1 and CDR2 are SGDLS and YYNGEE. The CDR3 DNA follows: TGTGCCAGCAGCGCTCGACAGAGCTCCTACGAGCAGTACTTC. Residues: CASSARQSSYEQYF.

CDR3: CASSYGYRDMAYGYTF. CDR3 coding DNA: TGTGCCAGCAGTTACGGTTACAGGGATATGGCCTATGGCTACACCTTC. The chain employs TRBV6-5 and TRBJ1-2, with D possibly being TRBD1 (6 bases). CDR3 size: 16 residues. CDR1 and CDR2 (germline): MNHEY, SVGAGI. V shed 2 bases and J shed 4 bases, with 17 bases lying between them.

Here the CDR3 reads CSCVGERVYEQYF. DNA for the CDR3: TGCAGCTGCGTCGGTGAGAGGGTCTACGAGCAGTACTTC. This rearrangement joins TRBV29-1 to TRBJ2-7; a weak D match, TRBD2 (5 bases). CDR1 and CDR2 from the germline V gene are SQVTM and ANQGSEA. The V and J ends lost 8 bases and 3 bases respectively, with 17 bases between them. There are 13 residues in the CDR3.

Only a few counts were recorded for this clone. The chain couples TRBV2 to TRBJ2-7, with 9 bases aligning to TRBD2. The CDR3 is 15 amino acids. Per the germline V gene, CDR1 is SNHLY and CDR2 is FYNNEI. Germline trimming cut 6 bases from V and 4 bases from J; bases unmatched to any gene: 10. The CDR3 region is CASRPLGTSLYEQYF. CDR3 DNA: TGTGCCAGCAGGCCTCTCGGGACTAGCTTATACGAGCAGTACTTC.

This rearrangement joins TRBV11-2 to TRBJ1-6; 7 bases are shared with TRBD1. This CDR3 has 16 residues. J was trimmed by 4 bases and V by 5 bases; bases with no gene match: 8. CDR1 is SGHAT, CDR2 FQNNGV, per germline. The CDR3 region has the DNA TGTGCCAGCAGCATCCTTCGGACAGGTTATAATTCACCCCTCCACTTT. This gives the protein CASSILRTGYNSPLHF.

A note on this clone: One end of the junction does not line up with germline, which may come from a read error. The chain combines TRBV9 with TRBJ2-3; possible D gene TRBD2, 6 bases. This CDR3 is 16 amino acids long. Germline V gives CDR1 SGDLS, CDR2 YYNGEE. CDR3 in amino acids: CASNVEGRDPTDTQYF. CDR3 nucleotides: TGTGCCAGCAACGTAGAGGGGCGGGACCCCACAGATACGCAGTATTTT.

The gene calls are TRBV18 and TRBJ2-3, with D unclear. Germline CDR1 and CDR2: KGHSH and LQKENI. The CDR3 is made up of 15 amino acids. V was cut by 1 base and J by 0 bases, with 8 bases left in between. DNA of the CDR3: TGTGCCAGCTCACCACTTTCCCGGAGCACAGATACGCAGTATTTT. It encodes CASSPLSRSTDTQYF.

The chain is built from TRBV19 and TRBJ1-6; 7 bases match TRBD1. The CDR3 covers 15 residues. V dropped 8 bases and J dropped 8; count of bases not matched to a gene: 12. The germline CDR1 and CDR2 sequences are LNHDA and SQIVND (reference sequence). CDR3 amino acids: CASSDRVGKDSPLHF. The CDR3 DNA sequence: TGTGCCAGTTCCGACAGGGTTGGAAAGGATTCACCCCTCCACTTT. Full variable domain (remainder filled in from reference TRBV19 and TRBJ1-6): DGGITQSPKYLFRKEGQNVTLSCEQNLNHDAMYWYRQDPGQGLRLIYYSQIVNDFQKGDIAEGYSVSREKKESFPLTVTSAQKNPTAFYLCASSDRVGKDSPLHFGNGTRLTVT.

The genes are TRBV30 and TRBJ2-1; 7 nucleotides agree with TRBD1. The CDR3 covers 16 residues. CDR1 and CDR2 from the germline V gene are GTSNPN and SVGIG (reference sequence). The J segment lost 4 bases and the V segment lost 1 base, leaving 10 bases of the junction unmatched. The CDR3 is CAWSDYPGQPYNEQFF. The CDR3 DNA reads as TGTGCCTGGAGTGACTACCCGGGACAGCCTTACAATGAGCAGTTCTTC. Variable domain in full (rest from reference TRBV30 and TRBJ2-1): SQTIHQWPATLVQPVGSPLSLECTVEGTSNPNLYWYRQAAGRGLQLLFYSVGIGQISSEVPQNLSASRPQDRQFILSSKKLLLSDSGFYLCAWSDYPGQPYNEQFFGPGTRLTVL.

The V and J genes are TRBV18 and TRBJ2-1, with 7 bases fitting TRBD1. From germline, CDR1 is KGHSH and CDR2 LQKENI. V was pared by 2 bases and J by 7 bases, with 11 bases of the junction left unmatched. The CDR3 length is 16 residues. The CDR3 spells CASSPDKQGPINEQFF. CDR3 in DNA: TGTGCCAGCTCACCAGATAAACAGGGGCCGATTAATGAGCAGTTCTTC.

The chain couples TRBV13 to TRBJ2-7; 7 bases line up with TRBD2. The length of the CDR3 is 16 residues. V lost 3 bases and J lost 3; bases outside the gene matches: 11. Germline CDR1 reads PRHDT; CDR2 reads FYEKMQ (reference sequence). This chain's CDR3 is CASSFYGGLAVYEQYF. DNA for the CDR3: TGTGCCAGCAGCTTCTATGGAGGGCTAGCGGTCTACGAGCAGTACTTC.

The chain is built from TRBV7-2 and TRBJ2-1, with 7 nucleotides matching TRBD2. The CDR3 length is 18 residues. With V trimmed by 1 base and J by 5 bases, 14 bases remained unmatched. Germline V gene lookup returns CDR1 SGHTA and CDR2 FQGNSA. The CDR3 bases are TGTGCCAGCAGCTTAGTAGGGTTTTCCTGGCTAGCGGACAATGAGCAGTTCTTC. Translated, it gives CASSLVGFSWLADNEQFF.

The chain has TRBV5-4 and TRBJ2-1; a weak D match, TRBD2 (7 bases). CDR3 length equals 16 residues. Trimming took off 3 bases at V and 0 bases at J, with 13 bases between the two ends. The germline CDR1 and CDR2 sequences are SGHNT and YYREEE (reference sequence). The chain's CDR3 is CASSSGGGSSYNEQFF. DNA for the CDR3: TGTGCCAGCAGCTCGGGGGGCGGGAGCTCCTACAATGAGCAGTTCTTC.

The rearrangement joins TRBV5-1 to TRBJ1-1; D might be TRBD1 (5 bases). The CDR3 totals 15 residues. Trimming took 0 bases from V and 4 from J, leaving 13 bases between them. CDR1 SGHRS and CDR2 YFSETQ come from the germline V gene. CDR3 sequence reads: CASSLEEGLGTEAFF. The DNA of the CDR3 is TGCGCCAGCAGCTTGGAGGAGGGACTAGGCACTGAAGCTTTCTTT. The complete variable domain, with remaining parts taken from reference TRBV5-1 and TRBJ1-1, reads KAGVTQTPRYLIKTRGQQVTLSCSPISGHRSVSWYQQTPGQGLQFLFEYFSETQRNKGNFPGRFSGRQFSNSRSEMNVSTLELGDSALYLCASSLEEGLGTEAFFGQGTRLTVV.